A selection of T cell receptor beta chains follows, all from one sample in a study of shared clonotypes between healthy human individuals. Sequenced by immunoSEQ multiplex PCR; TCRdb stores in-frame clones only, minus some. The sample carries 2 million to 2.5 million clones, more than 90% recorded once. The sequenced sample consisted of naive CD4+ T cells sorted from blood. The receptors stem from a man younger than 30 in good health. Each CDR3 is given with its conserved first and last residue. Each record gives: CDR3 protein, CDR3 DNA, clone size, D gene, V gene, J gene. A D gene is named only where the DNA matches it firmly. Rows may omit the clone size; those that give it use once, few, many or a size class.

CASSLPSNEQFF	TGCGCCAGCAGCTTGCCAAGCAATGAGCAGTTCTTC	.	.	TRBV5-1	TRBJ2-1
CASSTRQGAWEQYF	TGTGCCAGTAGTACCCGACAGGGGGCTTGGGAGCAGTACTTC	once	TRBD1	TRBV19	TRBJ2-7
CASSPGTGDRYEQYF	TGCGCCAGCAGCCCAGGGACAGGGGACCGCTACGAGCAGTACTTC	.	TRBD1	TRBV4-3	TRBJ2-7
CASSYRNTEAFF	TGTGCCAGCAGCTACAGGAACACTGAAGCTTTCTTT	.	.	TRBV6-1	TRBJ1-1
CASSLGSGFGYGYTF	TGCGCCAGCAGCTTGGGTTCAGGGTTTGGCTATGGCTACACCTTC	few	.	TRBV5-1	TRBJ1-2
CASSYSGTREYQQYF	TGTGCCAGCAGTTACTCCGGGACGAGGGAATACCAGCAGTACTTC	.	.	TRBV6-6	TRBJ2-7
CASSLTSVSYNEQFF	TGTGCCAGCAGCTTAACTAGCGTCTCCTACAATGAGCAGTTCTTC	once	.	TRBV7-3	TRBJ2-1
CASSPGTAHGTDTQYF	TGCGCCAGCAGCCCTGGAACAGCCCACGGCACAGATACGCAGTATTTT	.	.	TRBV5-1	TRBJ2-3
CASTLGLTYEQYF	TGCGCCAGCACCTTAGGGCTAACCTACGAGCAGTACTTC	.	.	TRBV5-1	TRBJ2-7
CASSPRVPSYNEQFF	TGTGCCAGCAGCCCAAGGGTGCCCTCCTACAATGAGCAGTTCTTC	.	.	TRBV7-2	TRBJ2-1
CASSLAYLAGGAYEQYF	TGTGCCAGCAGCTTAGCTTATTTAGCGGGAGGGGCCTACGAGCAGTACTTC	.	TRBD2	TRBV7-2	TRBJ2-7
CARRAPLVIYEQYF	TGTGCCAGGAGGGCGCCACTCGTTATCTACGAGCAGTACTTC	.	.	TRBV11-3	TRBJ2-7
CSVVVLSTDTQYF	TGCAGCGTTGTAGTCCTTAGCACAGATACGCAGTATTTT	.	.	TRBV29-1	TRBJ2-3
CASSGQVGADTQYF	TGTGCCAGCTCGGGCCAAGTGGGGGCAGATACGCAGTATTTT	.	.	TRBV18	TRBJ2-3
CASSLDGLGNNEQFF	TGTGCCAGCAGCTTAGACGGCTTGGGAAACAATGAGCAGTTCTTC	.	.	TRBV7-2	TRBJ2-1
CASSGEIKTGFSPLHF	TGTGCCAGCAGTGGTGAGATAAAAACGGGTTTTTCACCCCTCCACTTT	.	.	TRBV6-1	TRBJ1-6
CASSYSGGEPQHF	TGTGCCAGCAGTTACTCTGGTGGGGAGCCCCAGCATTTT	.	.	TRBV6-5	TRBJ1-5
CASSDRGSNQPQHF	TGTGCCAGCAGTGATCGGGGGAGCAATCAGCCCCAGCATTTT	.	.	TRBV2	TRBJ1-5
CASSRSPGRETQYF	TGTGCCAGCAGCCGTAGCCCAGGGCGAGAGACCCAGTACTTC	.	.	TRBV14	TRBJ2-5
CASSTSTGGGNRANEKLFF	TGTGCCAGCAGTACATCTACAGGGGGCGGCAATCGGGCTAATGAAAAACTGTTTTTT	.	TRBD1	TRBV27	TRBJ1-4
CASSAGTGNTDTQYF	TGTGCCAGCAGTGCCGGGACAGGGAACACAGATACGCAGTATTTT	.	TRBD1	TRBV7-3	TRBJ2-3
CAWSSRGEQYF	TGTGCCTGGAGTTCCAGGGGTGAGCAGTACTTC	.	.	TRBV30	TRBJ2-7
CASGKGRHGSEKLFF	TGCGCCAGCGGAAAAGGACGCCACGGTAGTGAAAAACTGTTTTTT	.	.	TRBV10-2	TRBJ1-4
CASSNQGTAVPLSF	TGTGCCAGCAGCAACCAGGGGACAGCCGTTCCACTATCGTTC	.	TRBD1	TRBV6-6	TRBJ2-7
CASSFPIWQRGSTDTQYF	TGTGCCAGCAGTTTCCCCATTTGGCAGCGGGGGAGCACAGATACGCAGTATTTT	.	TRBD2	TRBV28	TRBJ2-3
CASRKAWIGHTEAFF	TGTGCCAGCAGAAAAGCTTGGATTGGGCACACTGAAGCTTTCTTT	.	.	TRBV6-5	TRBJ1-1
CASRTPGQGKNEKLFF	TGTGCCAGCAGGACCCCGGGACAGGGGAAAAATGAAAAACTGTTTTTT	.	TRBD1	TRBV28	TRBJ1-4
CASTFTGDFSNEQYF	TGTGCCAGCACCTTTACCGGGGACTTTTCCAACGAGCAGTACTTC	.	.	TRBV2	TRBJ2-7
CASSQGLAEKLFF	TGCGCCAGCAGCCAAGGACTCGCCGAAAAACTGTTTTTT	.	.	TRBV4-1	TRBJ1-4
CASSSQRDVSYEQYF	TGTGCCAGCAGTTCCCAGCGGGACGTTTCCTACGAGCAGTACTTC	.	TRBD2	TRBV7-9	TRBJ2-7
CASSIPGQGEKLFF	TGTGCCAGTAGTATCCCGGGACAGGGGGAAAAACTGTTTTTT	once	TRBD1	TRBV19	TRBJ1-4
CAWSVRTVPITNYGYTF	TGTGCCTGGAGTGTAAGGACAGTCCCGATTACTAACTATGGCTACACCTTC	.	.	TRBV30	TRBJ1-2
CASSPVVSQGVKQPQHF	TGTGCCAGCTCACCGGTAGTATCCCAGGGGGTGAAGCAGCCCCAGCATTTT	.	TRBD1	TRBV18	TRBJ1-5
CASSLYGQVSNQPQHF	TGTGCCAGCAGTTTATATGGACAGGTTAGCAATCAGCCCCAGCATTTT	.	TRBD1	TRBV28	TRBJ1-5
CAWTLGSNSPLHF	TGTGCCTGGACCCTGGGTTCCAATTCACCCCTCCACTTT	.	.	TRBV30	TRBJ1-6
CASSLSGGANEQFF	TGTGCCAGCAGCTTAAGCGGGGGGGCCAATGAGCAGTTCTTC	.	TRBD2	TRBV7-8	TRBJ2-1
CASSQGAMNTEAFF	TGCGCCAGCAGCCAAGGGGCTATGAACACTGAAGCTTTCTTT	.	.	TRBV4-1	TRBJ1-1
CASSQDEDRAYYGYTF	TGCGCCAGCAGCCAAGACGAGGACAGGGCCTACTATGGCTACACCTTC	once	TRBD1	TRBV4-3	TRBJ1-2
CAWSIGPMSYEQYF	TGTGCCTGGTCCATAGGACCGATGTCCTACGAGCAGTACTTC	.	.	TRBV30	TRBJ2-7
CASTRGDSLNYGYTF	TGTGCCAGCACCCGTGGGGACAGCCTTAACTATGGCTACACCTTC	.	TRBD1	TRBV6-5	TRBJ1-2
CASSFQGRYEQYF	TGTGCCAGCAGCTTTCAGGGGCGATACGAGCAGTACTTC	.	.	TRBV5-4	TRBJ2-7
CASSAGGADGYTF	TGTGCCAGCAGCGCAGGGGGCGCCGATGGCTACACCTTC	.	TRBD1	TRBV7-9	TRBJ1-2
CASSSGHRNTEAFF	TGTGCCAGCAGCTCGGGACACAGGAACACTGAAGCTTTCTTT	.	.	TRBV13	TRBJ1-1
CASSVGDRGVVGYTF	TGTGCCAGCAGCGTAGGCGACAGGGGAGTGGTTGGCTACACCTTC	.	TRBD1	TRBV9	TRBJ1-2
CATNGQGSLGAFF	TGTGCCACCAATGGACAGGGGAGTTTGGGAGCTTTCTTT	.	TRBD1	TRBV28	TRBJ1-1
CSVSTGGINEKLFF	TGCAGCGTATCGACAGGGGGGATTAATGAAAAACTGTTTTTT	.	TRBD1	TRBV29-1	TRBJ1-4
CAIVSRSGDTQYF	TGTGCCATCGTCTCTCGCAGCGGAGATACGCAGTATTTT	.	.	TRBV2	TRBJ2-3
CASGARLEQETQYF	TGTGCTAGTGGCGCCCGCCTCGAGCAAGAGACCCAGTACTTC	.	.	TRBV12-5	TRBJ2-5
CASSDGPSEKLFF	TGCGCCAGCAGTGATGGACCATCCGAAAAACTGTTTTTT	.	.	TRBV10-1	TRBJ1-4
CASSFLSGGHVRGYTF	TGTGCCAGCAGTTTTCTGTCTGGGGGGCATGTGAGAGGCTACACCTTC	.	.	TRBV28	TRBJ1-2
CASSATDNEQFF	TGTGCCAGCAGTGCTACCGACAATGAGCAGTTCTTC	.	.	TRBV2	TRBJ2-1
CTSSHIVIAGDNEQFF	TGCACCAGCAGCCACATCGTTATAGCGGGGGACAATGAGCAGTTCTTC	once	.	TRBV1	TRBJ2-1